This TCR beta chain derives from a study of CD8+ T cells in alopecia areata. Study-level background: Treated patients received oral tofacitinib, 5 to 10 mg twice daily.

The CDR3 runs to 14 residues. Germline V gives CDR1 SQVTM, CDR2 ANQGSEA. Trimming took 4 bases from V and 0 from J, leaving 12 bases between them. Specified treatment: oral pan-JAK inhibitor, 5-10 mg twice daily. In alopecia areata patients, both lesional scalp punch biopsies and peripheral blood were collected. On this clone itself: Its target is not known.

cDNA serving as the sequencing template came from extracted, reverse transcribed RNA. The protocol was immunoSEQ multiplex PCR, while the TCRdb copy is restricted to in-frame clones and leaves out a portion. The sample has a few hundred thousand clones; more than 30% are singletons. Study observations and caveats: Greater clonality was observed in lesional scalp samples, especially alopecia totalis/universalis, versus normal scalp.

The sequences come from CD4+ T cells sorted from blood, collected between weeks 30 and 35, from a patient treated with tofacitinib. V is TRBV29-1 and J is TRBJ1-1; no reliable D call. The TCR comes from a human donor with alopecia areata. CDR3 in DNA: TGCAGCGTTGTTGACATATCATTGAACACTGAAGCTTTCTTT. This sequence encodes CSVVDISLNTEAFF.